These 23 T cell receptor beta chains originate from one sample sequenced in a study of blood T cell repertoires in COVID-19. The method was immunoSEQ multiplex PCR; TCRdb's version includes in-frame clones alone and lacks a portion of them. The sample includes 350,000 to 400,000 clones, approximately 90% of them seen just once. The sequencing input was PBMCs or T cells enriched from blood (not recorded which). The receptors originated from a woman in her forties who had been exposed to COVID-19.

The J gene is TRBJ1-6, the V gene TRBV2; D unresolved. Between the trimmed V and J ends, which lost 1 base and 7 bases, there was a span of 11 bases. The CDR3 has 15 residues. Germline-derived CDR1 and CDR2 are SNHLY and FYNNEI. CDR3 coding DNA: TGTGCCAGCAGTGAAGGCCCGTCGGGAAATTCACCCCTCCACTTT. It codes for CASSEGPSGNSPLHF.

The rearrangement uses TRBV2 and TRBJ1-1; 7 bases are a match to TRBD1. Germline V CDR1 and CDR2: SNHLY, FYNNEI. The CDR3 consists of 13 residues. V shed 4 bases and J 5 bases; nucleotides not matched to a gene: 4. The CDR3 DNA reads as TGTGCCAGCAGTGTAGACAGGGAGACTGAAGCTTTCTTT. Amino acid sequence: CASSVDRETEAFF.

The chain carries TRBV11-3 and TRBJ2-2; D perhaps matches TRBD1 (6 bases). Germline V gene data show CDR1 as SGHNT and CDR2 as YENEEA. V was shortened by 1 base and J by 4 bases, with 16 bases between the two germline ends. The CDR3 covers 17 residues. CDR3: CASSLGFWGPSTGELFF. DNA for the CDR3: TGTGCCAGCAGCTTAGGATTTTGGGGGCCGAGCACCGGGGAGCTGTTTTTT.

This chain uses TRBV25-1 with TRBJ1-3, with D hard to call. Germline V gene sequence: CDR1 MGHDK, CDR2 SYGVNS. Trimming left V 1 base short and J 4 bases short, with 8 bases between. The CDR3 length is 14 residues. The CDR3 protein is CASSESAGGNTIYF. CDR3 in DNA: TGTGCCAGCAGTGAATCGGCGGGAGGAAACACCATATATTTT.

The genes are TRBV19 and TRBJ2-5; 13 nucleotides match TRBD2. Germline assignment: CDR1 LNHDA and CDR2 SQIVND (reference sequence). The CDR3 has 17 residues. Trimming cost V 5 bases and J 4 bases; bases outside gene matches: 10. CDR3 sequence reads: CASSPRTSGSQGETQYF. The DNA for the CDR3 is TGTGCCAGTAGTCCCCGGACTAGCGGGAGTCAAGGAGAGACCCAGTACTTC.

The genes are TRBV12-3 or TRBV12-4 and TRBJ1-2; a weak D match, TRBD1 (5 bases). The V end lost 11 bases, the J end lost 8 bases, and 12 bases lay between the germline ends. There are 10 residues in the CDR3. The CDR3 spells CAYRSVGYTF. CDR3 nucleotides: TGTGCCTACAGGAGCGTAGGCTACACCTTC.

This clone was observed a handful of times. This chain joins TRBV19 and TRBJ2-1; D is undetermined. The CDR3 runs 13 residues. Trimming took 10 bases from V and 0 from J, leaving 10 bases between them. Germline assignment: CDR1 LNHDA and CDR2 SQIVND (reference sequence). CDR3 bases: TGTGCCACCCAAAGTAGCTCCTACAATGAGCAGTTCTTC. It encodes CATQSSSYNEQFF.

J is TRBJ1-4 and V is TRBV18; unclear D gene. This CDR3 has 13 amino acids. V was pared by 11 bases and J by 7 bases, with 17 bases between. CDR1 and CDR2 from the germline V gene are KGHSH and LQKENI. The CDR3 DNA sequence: TGTGCCGACACTCAGGTGAACCTTGAAAAACTGTTTTTT. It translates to CADTQVNLEKLFF.

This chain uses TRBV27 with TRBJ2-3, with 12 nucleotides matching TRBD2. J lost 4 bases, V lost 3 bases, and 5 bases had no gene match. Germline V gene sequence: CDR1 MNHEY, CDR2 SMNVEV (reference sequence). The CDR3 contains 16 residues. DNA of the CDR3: TGTGCCAGCAGTTTCACGACTAGCGGGGGACCAGATACGCAGTATTTT. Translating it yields CASSFTTSGGPDTQYF.

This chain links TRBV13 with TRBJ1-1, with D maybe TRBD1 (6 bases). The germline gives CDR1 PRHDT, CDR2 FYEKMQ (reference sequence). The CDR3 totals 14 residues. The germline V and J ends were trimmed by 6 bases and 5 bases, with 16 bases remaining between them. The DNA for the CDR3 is TGTGCCAGCAGTTCTTCAGGGGTGGAGACTGAAGCTTTCTTT. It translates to CASSSSGVETEAFF.

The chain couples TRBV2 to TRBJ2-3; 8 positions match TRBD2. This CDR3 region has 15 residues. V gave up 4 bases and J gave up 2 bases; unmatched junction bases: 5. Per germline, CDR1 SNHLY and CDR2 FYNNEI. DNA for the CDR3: TGTGCCAGCAGTGGGCGGGGGGCCATCACAGATACGCAGTATTTT. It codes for CASSGRGAITDTQYF. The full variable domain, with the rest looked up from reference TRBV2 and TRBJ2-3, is EPEVTQTPSHQVTQMGQEVILRCVPISNHLYFYWYRQILGQKVEFLVSFYNNEISEKSEIFDDQFSVERPDGSNFTLKIRSTKLEDSAMYFCASSGRGAITDTQYFGPGTRLTVL.

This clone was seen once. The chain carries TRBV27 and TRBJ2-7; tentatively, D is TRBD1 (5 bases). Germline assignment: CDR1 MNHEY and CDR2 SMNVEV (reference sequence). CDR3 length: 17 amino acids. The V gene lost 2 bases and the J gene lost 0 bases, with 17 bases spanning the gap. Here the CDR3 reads CASSLGVTGQNSYEQYF. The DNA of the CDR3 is TGTGCCAGCAGTTTAGGCGTTACAGGTCAGAACTCCTACGAGCAGTACTTC.

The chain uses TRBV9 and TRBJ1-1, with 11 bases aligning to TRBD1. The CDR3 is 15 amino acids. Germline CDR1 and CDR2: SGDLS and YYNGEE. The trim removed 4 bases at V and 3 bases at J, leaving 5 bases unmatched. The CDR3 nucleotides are TGTGCCAGCAGCTCACGGACAGGGGGCGACACTGAAGCTTTCTTT. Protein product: CASSSRTGGDTEAFF.

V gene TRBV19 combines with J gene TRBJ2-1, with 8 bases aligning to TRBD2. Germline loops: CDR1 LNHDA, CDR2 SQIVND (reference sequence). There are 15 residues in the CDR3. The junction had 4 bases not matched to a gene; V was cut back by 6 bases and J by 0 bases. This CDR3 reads CASSTSGRSYNEQFF. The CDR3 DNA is TGTGCCAGTAGCACTAGCGGACGCTCCTACAATGAGCAGTTCTTC.

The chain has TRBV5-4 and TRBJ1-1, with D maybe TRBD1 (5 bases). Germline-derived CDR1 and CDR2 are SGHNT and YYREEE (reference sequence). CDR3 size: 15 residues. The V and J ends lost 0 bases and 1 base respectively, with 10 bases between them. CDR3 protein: CASSLAQGQNTEAFF. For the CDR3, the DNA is TGTGCCAGCAGCTTGGCCCAGGGTCAGAACACTGAAGCTTTCTTT. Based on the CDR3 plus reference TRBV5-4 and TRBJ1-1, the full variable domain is ETGVTQSPTHLIKTRGQQVTLRCSSQSGHNTVSWYQQALGQGPQFIFQYYREEENGRGNFPPRFSGLQFPNYSSELNVNALELDDSALYLCASSLAQGQNTEAFFGQGTRLTVV.

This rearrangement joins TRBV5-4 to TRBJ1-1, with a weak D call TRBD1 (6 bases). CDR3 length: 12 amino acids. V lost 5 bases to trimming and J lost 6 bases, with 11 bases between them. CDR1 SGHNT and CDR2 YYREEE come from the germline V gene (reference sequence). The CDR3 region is CASSKGVAEAFF. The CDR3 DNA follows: TGTGCCAGCAGTAAGGGGGTTGCTGAAGCTTTCTTT.

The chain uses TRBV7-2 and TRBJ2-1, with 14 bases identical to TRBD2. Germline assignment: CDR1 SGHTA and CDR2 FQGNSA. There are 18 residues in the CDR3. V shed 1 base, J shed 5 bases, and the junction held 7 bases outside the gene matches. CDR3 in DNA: TGTGCCAGCAGCTTAGTAGGTGGGACTAGCGGGAGCCACAATGAGCAGTTCTTC. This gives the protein CASSLVGGTSGSHNEQFF.

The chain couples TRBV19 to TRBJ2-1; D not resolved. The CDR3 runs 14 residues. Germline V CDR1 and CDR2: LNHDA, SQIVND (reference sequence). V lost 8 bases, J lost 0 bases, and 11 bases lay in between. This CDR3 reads CASDPTGSYNEQFF. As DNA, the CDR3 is TGTGCCAGTGACCCAACGGGCTCCTACAATGAGCAGTTCTTC.

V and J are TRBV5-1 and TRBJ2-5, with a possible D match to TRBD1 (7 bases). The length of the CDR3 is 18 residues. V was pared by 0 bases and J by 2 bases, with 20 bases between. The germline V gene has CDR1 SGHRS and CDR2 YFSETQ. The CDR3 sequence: CASSLGRGHGRRQETQYF. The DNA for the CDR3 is TGCGCCAGCAGCTTGGGGAGGGGGCATGGGAGAAGGCAAGAGACCCAGTACTTC.

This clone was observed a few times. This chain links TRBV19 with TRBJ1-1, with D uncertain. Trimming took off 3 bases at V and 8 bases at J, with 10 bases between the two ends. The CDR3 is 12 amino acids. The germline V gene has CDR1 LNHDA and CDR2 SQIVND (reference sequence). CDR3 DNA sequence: TGTGCCAGTAGTATCTCCTGGCAAGAAGCTTTCTTT. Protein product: CASSISWQEAFF.

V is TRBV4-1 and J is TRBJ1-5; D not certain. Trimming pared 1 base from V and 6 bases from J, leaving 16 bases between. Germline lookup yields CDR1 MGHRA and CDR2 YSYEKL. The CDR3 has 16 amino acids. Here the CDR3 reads CASSQVSAGISQPQHF. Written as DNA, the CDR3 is TGCGCCAGCAGCCAAGTATCGGCAGGTATCAGTCAGCCCCAGCATTTT.

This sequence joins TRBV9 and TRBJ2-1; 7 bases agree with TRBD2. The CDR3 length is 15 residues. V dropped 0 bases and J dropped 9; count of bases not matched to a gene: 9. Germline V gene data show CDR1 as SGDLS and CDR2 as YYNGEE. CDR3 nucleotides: TGTGCCAGCAGCGTAGTGGCGGGGGTCCCCGGTGAGCAGTTCTTC. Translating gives CASSVVAGVPGEQFF. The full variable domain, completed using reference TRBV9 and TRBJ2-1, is DSGVTQTPKHLITATGQRVTLRCSPRSGDLSVYWYQQSLDQGLQFLIQYYNGEERAKGNILERFSAQQFPDLHSELNLSSLELGDSALYFCASSVVAGVPGEQFFGPGTRLTVL.

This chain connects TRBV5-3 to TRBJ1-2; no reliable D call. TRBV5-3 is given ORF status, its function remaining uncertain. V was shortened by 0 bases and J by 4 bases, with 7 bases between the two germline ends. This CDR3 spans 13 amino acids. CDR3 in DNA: TGTGCCAGAAGCTTGGGACAAGGCTATGGCTACACCTTC. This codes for CARSLGQGYGYTF.